A selection of T cell receptor beta chains follows, all from one sample in a study of human T cells and chemical hapten exposure. TCRdb reanalysed the RACE reads using MiXCR and keeps one entry per CDR3 protein. In the table there are over 65,000 distinct CDR3 sequences, 9.5% to 13% of which are singletons. Sequenced here: whole blood, sampled in connection with sensitization to the hapten diphenylcyclopropenone (DPC). These receptors were obtained from a man between 18 and 35 years old with alopecia areata. Some clones in this sample may be carry-over from other donors' samples. Each CDR3 is given with its conserved first and last residue. The D gene is left open where the match is weak. The listing skips clone size in some rows; elsewhere it reads once, few, many or a size class.

CDR3nt | CDR3aa | j_gene | abundance | v_gene | d_gene
TGTGCCATCAGTGATCGGACAGCCAACTATGGCTACACCTTC | CAISDRTANYGYTF | TRBJ1-2 | NA | TRBV10-3 | NA
TGCGCCAGCAGCCAAGATGGGACAGGGGATGAAAAACTGTTTTTT | CASSQDGTGDEKLFF | TRBJ1-4 | NA | TRBV4-1 | TRBD1
TGTAGTCCCCTGGGGGCGGACTCCTACGAGCAGTACTTC | CSPLGADSYEQYF | TRBJ2-7 | NA | TRBV20-1 | NA
TGTGCCAGCAGCCGAGCCCTCACAGGGAACACTGAAGCTTTCTTT | CASSRALTGNTEAFF | TRBJ1-1 | NA | TRBV11-2 | NA
TGTGCCACCTCGACTGGGGGCGGCACAGATACGCAGTATTTT | CATSTGGGTDTQYF | TRBJ2-3 | NA | TRBV6-4 | NA
TGTGCCACCAGTGACCGCCCTGGGGCCAACGTCCTGACTTTC | CATSDRPGANVLTF | TRBJ2-6 | many | TRBV24-1 | NA
TGTGCCAGCAGCGCAAAGGTCACAGATACGCAGTATTTT | CASSAKVTDTQYF | TRBJ2-3 | many | TRBV7-2 | NA
TGTGCCAGTAGTTCACATCCCGGGACAGGGTCTGGGGCCAACGTCCTGACTTTC | CASSSHPGTGSGANVLTF | TRBJ2-6 | NA | TRBV19 | TRBD1
TGTGCCAGCAGCTTGGGGACAGGCGAGCAGTACTTC | CASSLGTGEQYF | TRBJ2-7 | few | TRBV7-2 | TRBD1
TGTGCCAGCAGCCGACTGAGGTCCAATGAGCAGTTCTTC | CASSRLRSNEQFF | TRBJ2-1 | few | TRBV7-2 | NA
TGTGCCAGCAGTAACGTTGGGGGGCGAAGGGAGCAGTACTTC | CASSNVGGRREQYF | TRBJ2-7 | many | TRBV27 | NA
TGCGCCAGCAGCTTGGAAGGGGATCGGCCCCAGCATTTT | CASSLEGDRPQHF | TRBJ1-5 | few | TRBV5-1 | NA
TGTGCCAGCAGACCGGGGATTCGGGGTAACTATGGCTACACCTTC | CASRPGIRGNYGYTF | TRBJ1-2 | few | TRBV27 | NA
TGTGCCAGCTCCAAGTCCCGGTACAGTAACTATGGCTACACCTTC | CASSKSRYSNYGYTF | TRBJ1-2 | NA | TRBV12-3/TRBV12-4 | NA
TGCAGCGTTCCCGGGGGCGGCGGCTATGGCTACACCTTC | CSVPGGGGYGYTF | TRBJ1-2 | many | TRBV29-1 | NA
TGTGCCAGCAGTTTCTACGGTCGAGAGACCCAGACCCAGTACTTC | CASSFYGRETQTQYF | TRBJ2-5 | many | TRBV27 | NA
TGTGCCAGCAGTTACTCGATGGGCTCCGCAGACGAGCAGTACTTC | CASSYSMGSADEQYF | TRBJ2-7 | many | TRBV6-2/TRBV6-3 | NA
TGCGCCAGCAGCCAAGATTACGGTACCTACGAGCAGTACTTC | CASSQDYGTYEQYF | TRBJ2-7 | few | TRBV4-3 | NA
TGTGCCAGCAGCCCCCGATTTCCTAGGAAGGGGGGTAGCACAGATACGCAGTATTTT | CASSPRFPRKGGSTDTQYF | TRBJ2-3 | NA | TRBV7-8 | NA
TGTGCCAGCCGACCCCAGACAGGGGGCTTGCAGTCACCCCTCCACTTT | CASRPQTGGLQSPLHF | TRBJ1-6 | many | TRBV19 | TRBD1
TGCAGTGTAAAGGGTAGCGGGGGGTCTGTTCAAGAGACCCAGTACTTC | CSVKGSGGSVQETQYF | TRBJ2-5 | many | TRBV20-1 | TRBD2
TGCAGCGTTGATGGACGGACCTATGGCTACACCTTC | CSVDGRTYGYTF | TRBJ1-2 | NA | TRBV29-1 | NA
TGTGCCAGCAAGGCAGGGACGAACACCGGGGAGCTGTTTTTT | CASKAGTNTGELFF | TRBJ2-2 | few | TRBV9 | NA
TGTGCCAGCAGCTTACTAGCGCGGGGGTCCGGGGAGCTGTTTTTT | CASSLLARGSGELFF | TRBJ2-2 | few | TRBV5-6 | TRBD2
TGTGCCAGCAGTTACTCCGGCGGGGAGTACAATGAGCAGTTCTTC | CASSYSGGEYNEQFF | TRBJ2-1 | many | TRBV6-2/TRBV6-3 | NA
TGCGCCAGCAGCCTCGGGGTCAACACAGATACGCAGTATTTT | CASSLGVNTDTQYF | TRBJ2-3 | few | TRBV5-1 | NA
TGCGCCAGCAGCTTGGTAGGGGCGGCAGGAGCTAGCAGAGGCCAAAGCTACGAGCAGTACTTC | CASSLVGAAGASRGQSYEQYF | TRBJ2-7 | many | TRBV5-1 | NA
TGTGCCAGCAGTTTGGATGGGACAACGAACACCGGGGAGCTGTTTTTT | CASSLDGTTNTGELFF | TRBJ2-2 | NA | TRBV28 | NA
TGCGCCAGCAGCGGGACAGGGGACGGCAATCAGCCCCAGCATTTT | CASSGTGDGNQPQHF | TRBJ1-5 | NA | TRBV4-1 | TRBD1
TGTGCCAGCTCACCTGGGACAGGGTCGTGGGAGACCCAGTACTTC | CASSPGTGSWETQYF | TRBJ2-5 | NA | TRBV18 | TRBD1
TGTGCCAGCAGCCCACATCAGCCCCAGCATTTT | CASSPHQPQHF | TRBJ1-5 | NA | TRBV7-3 | NA
TGTGCCAGCAGTTTTCCCTCCGACAGGAACACTGAAGCTTTCTTT | CASSFPSDRNTEAFF | TRBJ1-1 | few | TRBV7-9 | NA
TGTGCCAGCAGCCAGATCCCAAGAAACGAGCAGTACTTC | CASSQIPRNEQYF | TRBJ2-7 | few | TRBV14 | NA
TGTGCCAGCAGCTTAGATCGACGGGACACCATATATTTT | CASSLDRRDTIYF | TRBJ1-3 | many | TRBV11-2 | NA
TGTGCCAGCAGCCGTGGGGGGAACGAGCAGTACTTC | CASSRGGNEQYF | TRBJ2-7 | NA | TRBV7-9 | NA
TGTGCCAGCAGATTGAGGGACACCGGGGAGCTGTTTTTT | CASRLRDTGELFF | TRBJ2-2 | many | TRBV6-1 | NA
TGTGCCAGCAGCCTGTTATACCAAGAGACCCAGTACTTC | CASSLLYQETQYF | TRBJ2-5 | many | TRBV6-5 | NA
TGTGCCATCAGCTTCCCGGGAGACAATGAGCAGTTCTTC | CAISFPGDNEQFF | TRBJ2-1 | once | TRBV10-3 | NA
TGTGCCAACAGCCCAACAGAGGGATACACCATATATTTT | CANSPTEGYTIYF | TRBJ1-3 | few | TRBV7-2 | NA
TGTGCCAGCTCACCACCGGGTCAGGGGGCTTACGAGCAGTACTTC | CASSPPGQGAYEQYF | TRBJ2-7 | NA | TRBV18 | TRBD1
TGCAGTGCTGCCGGACAGGGAGTCAGAGGACGCCTCCACTTT | CSAAGQGVRGRLHF | TRBJ1-6 | many | TRBV20-1 | TRBD1
TGTGCCAGCAGTTATTTTCTTGGACTCCAGTTCTTC | CASSYFLGLQFF | TRBJ2-1 | few | TRBV6-2/TRBV6-3 | NA
TGCGCCAGCAGAGCCAGCTCCATGAACACTGAAGCTTTCTTT | CASRASSMNTEAFF | TRBJ1-1 | few | TRBV5-1 | NA
TGTGCCAGCAGCTTAGGGGCGGGTACTGAAGCTTTCTTT | CASSLGAGTEAFF | TRBJ1-1 | few | TRBV7-3 | NA
TGTGCCAGCAGCGAGGGGATACTGAAAGAAGCTTTCTTT | CASSEGILKEAFF | TRBJ1-1 | NA | TRBV9 | NA
TGTGCCAGCAGCCGGGGACTAGACCTTCAAGAGACCCAGTACTTC | CASSRGLDLQETQYF | TRBJ2-5 | NA | TRBV5-5 | TRBD2
TGTGCCAGCAGCCCCATCAGGGGGAACACCGGGGAGCTGTTTTTT | CASSPIRGNTGELFF | TRBJ2-2 | many | TRBV11-2 | NA